This T cell receptor (beta chain) is drawn from a study of blood T cell repertoires in COVID-19 (dated by TCRdb to 2018 to 2020). About the investigation overall: Samples from collaborators originated in the United States, Italy and Spain and spanned both the acute and convalescent phases of COVID-19. Nearly every sample came with metadata listing a de-identified subject ID, COVID-19 status, age in years and sex. The repertoires were made available in a free public database intended to serve as a resource for research on the immune response to SARS-CoV-2. HLA class I and class II types, where available, came from metadata supplied by the sample provider rather than from assay-based typing. The prospective study material was composed of cDNA or gDNA derived from T cells, B-cell-depleted T cells, or PBMCs. Subjects who had been exposed to COVID-19, were actively infected with it, or had recovered from it provided the deeply sampled blood TCRbeta repertoires that made up the dataset. Samples came from the ongoing ImmuneRACE study (first 160 participants) plus 1,254 subjects from 6 global collaborators. Results the study describes overall, beyond this receptor: The amount of clinical and demographic metadata varied by source and participant and was provided uncurated.

About this clone itself: Which antigen it targets is not known. Base qualities are not provided; no much larger clone lies one nucleotide away.

TCRbeta CDR3 regions were amplified from genomic DNA by means of the immunoSEQ Assay, a bias-controlled multiplex PCR. Turning to the authors' computational methods: Nucleated cell counts per sample were estimated from amplification of reference gene primers within the assay. To quantify the absolute abundance of each unique TCRbeta CDR3 rearrangement, sequence reads were collapsed and filtered. For each sample, productive Simpson clonality was calculated as the square root of Simpson's diversity index across productive rearrangements. The clones in this table, taken by TCRdb from immuneACCESS, are in-frame only. Not every clone is retained; where verified, under half of the shortfall comes from an unresolved V gene, and the cause of the rest is unknown. V, J and clone size reflect that table, while D and trimming were determined from the DNA. This sample holds about 180,000 clones; roughly three quarters were observed only once. The ten most abundant clones make up over 9.5% of the sample.

Relative to germline, V is 0 bases shorter and J is 6 bases shorter, with 11 bases between their ends. Looking up the germline V gene yields CDR1 MNHEY and CDR2 SVGAGI. Reading from cysteine to phenylalanine, the CDR3 counts 14 amino acids. Only CDR3 DNA is held: 42 bases, read in frame from base 1. One collaborating source in Seattle enrolled patients during active infection and followed them longitudinally through the course of disease. Each collaborating institution followed its own protocols to collect whole blood in K2EDTA tubes. For TCRbeta analysis, collaborators shipped samples in one of three forms: frozen whole blood, isolated PBMCs, or DNA extracted from either of those sample types.

Material for sequencing was peripheral blood. The clonotype was recovered from a woman older than 75 with COVID-19, enrolled during active disease. The chain is encoded by TRBV6-5 joined to TRBJ1-2; no D segment can be confidently identified. The CDR3 protein is CASSYSMEGNGYTF. The nucleotide sequence is given as TGTGCCAGCAGTTACTCGATGGAGGGAAATGGCTACACCTTC.